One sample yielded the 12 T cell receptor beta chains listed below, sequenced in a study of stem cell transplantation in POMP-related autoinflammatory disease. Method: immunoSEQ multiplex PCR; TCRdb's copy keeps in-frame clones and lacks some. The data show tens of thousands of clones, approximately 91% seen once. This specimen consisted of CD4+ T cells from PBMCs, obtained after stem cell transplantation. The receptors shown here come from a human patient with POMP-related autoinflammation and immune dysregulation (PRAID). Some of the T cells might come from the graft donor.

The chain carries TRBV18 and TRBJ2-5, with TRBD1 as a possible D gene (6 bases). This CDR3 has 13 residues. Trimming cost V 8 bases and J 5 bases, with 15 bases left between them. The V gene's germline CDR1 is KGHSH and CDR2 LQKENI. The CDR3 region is CASTGQLGETQYF. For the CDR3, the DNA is TGTGCCAGCACGGGACAACTAGGGGAGACCCAGTACTTC.

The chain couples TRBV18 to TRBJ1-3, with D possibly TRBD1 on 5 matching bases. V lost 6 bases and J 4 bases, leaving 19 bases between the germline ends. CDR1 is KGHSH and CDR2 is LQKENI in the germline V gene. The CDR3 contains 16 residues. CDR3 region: CASSPPGGNYGNTIYF. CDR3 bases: TGTGCCAGCTCCCCCCCCGGGGGGAATTACGGAAACACCATATATTTT.

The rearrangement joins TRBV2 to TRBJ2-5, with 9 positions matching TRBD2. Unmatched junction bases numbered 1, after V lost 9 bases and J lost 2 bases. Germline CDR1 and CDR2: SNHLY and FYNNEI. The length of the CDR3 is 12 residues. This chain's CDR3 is CASSGGQETQYF. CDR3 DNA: TGTGCCAGTAGCGGGGGACAAGAGACCCAGTACTTC. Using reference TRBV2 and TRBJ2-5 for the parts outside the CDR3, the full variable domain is EPEVTQTPSHQVTQMGQEVILRCVPISNHLYFYWYRQILGQKVEFLVSFYNNEISEKSEIFDDQFSVERPDGSNFTLKIRSTKLEDSAMYFCASSGGQETQYFGPGTRLLVL.

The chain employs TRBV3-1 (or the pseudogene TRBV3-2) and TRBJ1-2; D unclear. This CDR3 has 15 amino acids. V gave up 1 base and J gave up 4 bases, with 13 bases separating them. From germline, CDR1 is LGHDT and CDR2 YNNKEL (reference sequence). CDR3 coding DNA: TGTGCCAGCAGCCAAGTTGGGTCAGGCACCTATGGCTACACCTTC. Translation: CASSQVGSGTYGYTF.

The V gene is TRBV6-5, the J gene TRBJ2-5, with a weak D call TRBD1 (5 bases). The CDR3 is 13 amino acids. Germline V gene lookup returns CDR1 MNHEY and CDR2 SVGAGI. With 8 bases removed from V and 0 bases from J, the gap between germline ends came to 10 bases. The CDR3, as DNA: TGTGCCAGCCAACAGGAGTACCAAGAGACCCAGTACTTC. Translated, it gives CASQQEYQETQYF.

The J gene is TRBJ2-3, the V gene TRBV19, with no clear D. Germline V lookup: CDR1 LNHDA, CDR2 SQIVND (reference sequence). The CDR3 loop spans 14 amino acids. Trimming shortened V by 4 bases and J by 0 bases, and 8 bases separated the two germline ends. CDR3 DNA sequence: TGTGCCAGTAGTACATCTCCTAGCACAGATACGCAGTATTTT. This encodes CASSTSPSTDTQYF. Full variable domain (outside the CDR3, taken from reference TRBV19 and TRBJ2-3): DGGITQSPKYLFRKEGQNVTLSCEQNLNHDAMYWYRQDPGQGLRLIYYSQIVNDFQKGDIAEGYSVSREKKESFPLTVTSAQKNPTAFYLCASSTSPSTDTQYFGPGTRLTVL.

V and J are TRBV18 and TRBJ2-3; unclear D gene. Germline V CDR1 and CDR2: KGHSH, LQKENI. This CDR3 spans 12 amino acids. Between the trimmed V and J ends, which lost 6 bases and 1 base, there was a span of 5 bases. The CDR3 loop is CASSQRTDTQYF. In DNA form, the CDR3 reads TGTGCCAGCTCCCAGCGCACAGATACGCAGTATTTT.

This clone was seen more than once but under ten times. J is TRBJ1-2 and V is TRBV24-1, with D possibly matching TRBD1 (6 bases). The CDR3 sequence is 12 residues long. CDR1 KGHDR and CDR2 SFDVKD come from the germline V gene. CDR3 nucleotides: TGTGCGGCCTCAGGGGTTGTGGGTGGCTACACCTTC. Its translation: CAASGVVGGYTF.

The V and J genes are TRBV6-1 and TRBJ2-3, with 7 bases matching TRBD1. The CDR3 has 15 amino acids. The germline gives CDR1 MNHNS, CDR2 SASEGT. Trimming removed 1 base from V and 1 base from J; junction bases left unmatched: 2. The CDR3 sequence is CASSEGDRRTDTQYF. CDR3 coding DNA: TGTGCCAGCAGTGAAGGGGACAGACGCACAGATACGCAGTATTTT.

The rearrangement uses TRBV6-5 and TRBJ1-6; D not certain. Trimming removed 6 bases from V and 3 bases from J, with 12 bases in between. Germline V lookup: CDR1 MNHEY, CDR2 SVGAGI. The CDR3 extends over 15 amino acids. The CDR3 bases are TGTGCCAGCAGCTTAGACGGCCTCTATAATTCACCCCTCCACTTT. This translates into CASSLDGLYNSPLHF.

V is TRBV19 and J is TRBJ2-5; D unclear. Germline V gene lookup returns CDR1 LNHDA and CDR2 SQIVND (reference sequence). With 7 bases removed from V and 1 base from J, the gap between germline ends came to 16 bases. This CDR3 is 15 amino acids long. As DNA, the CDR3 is TGTGCCAGTATGGCCTCACTTGGGGTCCAAGAGACCCAGTACTTC. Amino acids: CASMASLGVQETQYF.

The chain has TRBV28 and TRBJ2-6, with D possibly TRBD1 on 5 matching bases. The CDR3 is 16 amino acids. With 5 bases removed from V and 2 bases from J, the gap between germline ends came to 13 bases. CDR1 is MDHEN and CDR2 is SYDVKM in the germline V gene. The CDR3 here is CASSQNPRAGANVLTF. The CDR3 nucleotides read TGTGCCAGCAGTCAGAATCCCAGGGCTGGGGCCAACGTCCTGACTTTC.